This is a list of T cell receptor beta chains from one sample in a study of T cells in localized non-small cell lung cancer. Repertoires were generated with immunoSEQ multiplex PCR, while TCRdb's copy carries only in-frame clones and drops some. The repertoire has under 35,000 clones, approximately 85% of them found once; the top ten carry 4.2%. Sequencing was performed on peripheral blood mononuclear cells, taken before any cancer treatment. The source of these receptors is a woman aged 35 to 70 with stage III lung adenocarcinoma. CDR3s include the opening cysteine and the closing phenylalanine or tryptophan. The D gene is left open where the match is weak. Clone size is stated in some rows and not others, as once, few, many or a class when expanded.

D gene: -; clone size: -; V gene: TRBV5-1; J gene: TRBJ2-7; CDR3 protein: CASSLVLSGGLYEQYF; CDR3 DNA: TGCGCCAGCAGCTTGGTTTTATCGGGCGGCCTATACGAGCAGTACTTC
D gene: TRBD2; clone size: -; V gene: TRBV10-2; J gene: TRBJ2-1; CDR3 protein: CASRSLGREAGNEQFF; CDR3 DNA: TGCGCCAGCCGATCTCTGGGGCGGGAGGCGGGGAATGAGCAGTTCTTC
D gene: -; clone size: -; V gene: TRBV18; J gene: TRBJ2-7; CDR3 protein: CASSPSGNHEQYF; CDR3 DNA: TGTGCCAGCTCACCATCGGGTAACCACGAGCAGTACTTC
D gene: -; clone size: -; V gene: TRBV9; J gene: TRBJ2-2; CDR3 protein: CASTGSHTGELFF; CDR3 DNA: TGTGCCAGCACAGGTTCTCACACCGGGGAGCTGTTTTTT
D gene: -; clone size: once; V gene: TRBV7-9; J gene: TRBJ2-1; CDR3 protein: CASSPDLADNEQFF; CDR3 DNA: TGTGCCAGCAGCCCCGATTTGGCGGACAATGAGCAGTTCTTC
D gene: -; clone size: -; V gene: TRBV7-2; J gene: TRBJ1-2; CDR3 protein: CASIPSEGRDGYTF; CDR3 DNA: TGTGCCAGCATCCCTTCTGAGGGAAGAGATGGCTACACCTTC
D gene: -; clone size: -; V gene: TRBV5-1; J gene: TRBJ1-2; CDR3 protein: CASSLRQGANYGYTF; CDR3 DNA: TGCGCCAGCAGCCTTCGTCAGGGCGCGAACTATGGCTACACCTTC
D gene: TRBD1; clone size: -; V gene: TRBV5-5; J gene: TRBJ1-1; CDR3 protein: CASSLGTGTIAEAFF; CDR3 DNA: TGTGCCAGCAGCTTGGGGACAGGCACGATCGCTGAAGCTTTCTTT
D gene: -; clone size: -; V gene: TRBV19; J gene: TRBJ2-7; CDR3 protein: CAASPGHTYEQYF; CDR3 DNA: TGTGCCGCATCACCGGGGCACACCTACGAGCAGTACTTC
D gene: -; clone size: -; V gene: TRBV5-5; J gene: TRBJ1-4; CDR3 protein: CASSPWPESATNEKLFF; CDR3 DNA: TGTGCCAGCAGCCCGTGGCCGGAGTCCGCAACTAATGAAAAACTGTTTTTT
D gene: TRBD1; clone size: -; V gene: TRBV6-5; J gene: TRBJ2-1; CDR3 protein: CASSYPGTGDGEQFF; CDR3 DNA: TGTGCCAGCAGTTACCCAGGGACAGGGGACGGTGAGCAGTTCTTC
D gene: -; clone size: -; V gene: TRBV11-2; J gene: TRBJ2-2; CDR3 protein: CASRGEELFF; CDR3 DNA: TGTGCCAGCAGGGGGGAAGAGCTGTTTTTT
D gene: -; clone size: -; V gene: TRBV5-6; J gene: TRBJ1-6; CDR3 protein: CASNPAGSNSPLHF; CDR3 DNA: TGTGCCAGCAACCCAGCAGGGAGTAATTCACCCCTCCACTTT
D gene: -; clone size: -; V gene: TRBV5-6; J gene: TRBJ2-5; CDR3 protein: CASSPISDPETQYF; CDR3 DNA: TGTGCCAGCAGCCCAATTTCAGATCCGGAGACCCAGTACTTC
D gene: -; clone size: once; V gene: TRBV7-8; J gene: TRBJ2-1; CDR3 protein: CASSWATPNNEQFF; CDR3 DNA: TGTGCCAGCAGCTGGGCGACTCCCAACAATGAGCAGTTCTTC
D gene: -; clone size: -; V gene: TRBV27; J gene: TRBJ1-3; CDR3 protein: CASSSLGSGNTIYF; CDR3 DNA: TGTGCCAGCAGTTCCCTCGGGAGCGGAAACACCATATATTTT
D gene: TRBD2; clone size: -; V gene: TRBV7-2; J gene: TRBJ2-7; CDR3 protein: CASSSGLAGGHSSYEQYF; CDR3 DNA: TGTGCCAGCAGCTCGGGACTAGCGGGAGGCCATTCCTCCTACGAGCAGTACTTC
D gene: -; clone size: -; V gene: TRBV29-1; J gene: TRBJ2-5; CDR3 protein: CSVGRAQETQYF; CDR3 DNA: TGCAGCGTTGGCCGCGCGCAAGAGACCCAGTACTTC
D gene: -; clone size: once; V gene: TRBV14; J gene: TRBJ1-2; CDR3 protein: CASSLNVGSYGYTF; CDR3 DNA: TGTGCCAGCAGCCTTAACGTAGGAAGCTATGGCTACACCTTC
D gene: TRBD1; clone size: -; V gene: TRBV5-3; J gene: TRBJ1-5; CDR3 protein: CAREKRASGGYSNQPQHF; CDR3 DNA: TGTGCCAGGGAGAAGAGGGCCTCAGGGGGATATAGCAATCAGCCCCAGCATTTT
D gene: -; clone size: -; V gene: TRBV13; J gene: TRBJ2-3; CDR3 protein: CASSFTDTQYF; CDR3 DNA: TGTGCCAGCAGCTTCACAGATACGCAGTATTTT
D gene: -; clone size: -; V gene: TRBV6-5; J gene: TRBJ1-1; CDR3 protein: CASSYLGRAFF; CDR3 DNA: TGTGCCAGCAGTTATCTCGGGCGGGCTTTCTTT
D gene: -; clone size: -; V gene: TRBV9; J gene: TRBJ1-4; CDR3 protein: CASSFGQNEKLFF; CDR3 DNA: TGTGCCAGCAGCTTCGGACAGAACGAAAAACTGTTTTTT
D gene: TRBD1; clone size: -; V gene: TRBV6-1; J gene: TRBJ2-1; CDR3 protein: CASLDPGQPYNEQFF; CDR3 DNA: TGTGCCAGTTTAGATCCGGGACAGCCTTACAATGAGCAGTTCTTC
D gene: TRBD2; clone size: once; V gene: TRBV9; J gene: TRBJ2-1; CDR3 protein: CASSGGREQFF; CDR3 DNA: TGTGCCAGCAGCGGCGGGAGGGAGCAGTTCTTC
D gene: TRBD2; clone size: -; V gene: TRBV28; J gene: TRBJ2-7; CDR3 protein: CASSFLAGVNEQYF; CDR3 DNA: TGTGCCAGCAGTTTCCTAGCGGGAGTAAACGAGCAGTACTTC
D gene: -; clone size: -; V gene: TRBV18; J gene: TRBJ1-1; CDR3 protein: CASSPQDDSTEAFF; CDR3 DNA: TGTGCCAGCTCACCCCAGGACGATAGCACTGAAGCTTTCTTT
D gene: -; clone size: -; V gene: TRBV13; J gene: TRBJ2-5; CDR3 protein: CASSLESQETQYF; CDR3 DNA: TGTGCCAGCAGCTTAGAGAGTCAAGAGACCCAGTACTTC
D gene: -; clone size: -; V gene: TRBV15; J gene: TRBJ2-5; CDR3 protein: CATSRDKAIQETQYF; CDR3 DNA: TGTGCCACCAGCAGAGATAAGGCAATTCAAGAGACCCAGTACTTC
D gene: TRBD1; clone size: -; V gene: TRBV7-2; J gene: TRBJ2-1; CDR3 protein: CASSLGQGANEQFF; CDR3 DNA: TGTGCCAGCAGCTTAGGACAGGGGGCAAATGAGCAGTTCTTC
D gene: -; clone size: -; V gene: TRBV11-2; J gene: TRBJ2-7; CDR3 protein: CASSLAGAVHEQYF; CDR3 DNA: TGTGCCAGCAGCTTAGCTGGGGCCGTACACGAGCAGTACTTC
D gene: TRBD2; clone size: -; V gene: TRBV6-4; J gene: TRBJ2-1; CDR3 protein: CASSAGSSGSQFF; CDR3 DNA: TGTGCCAGCAGTGCTGGCTCGAGCGGGAGTCAGTTCTTC
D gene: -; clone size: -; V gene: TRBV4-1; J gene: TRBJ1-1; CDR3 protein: CASSQDRQQMGWTEAFF; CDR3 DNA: TGCGCCAGCAGCCAAGACAGACAACAAATGGGGTGGACTGAAGCTTTCTTT
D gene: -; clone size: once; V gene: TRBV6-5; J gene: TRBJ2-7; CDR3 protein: CASSYSPGLIYEQYF; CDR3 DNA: TGTGCCAGCAGTTACTCGCCAGGCCTAATCTACGAGCAGTACTTC
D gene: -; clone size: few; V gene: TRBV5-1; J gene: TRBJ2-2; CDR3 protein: CASSLGLNTGELFF; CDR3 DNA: TGCGCCAGCAGCTTGGGCCTTAACACCGGGGAGCTGTTTTTT
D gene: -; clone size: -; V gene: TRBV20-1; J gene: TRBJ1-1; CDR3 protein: CSAGQTKAFF; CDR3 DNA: TGCAGTGCCGGACAGACGAAAGCTTTCTTT
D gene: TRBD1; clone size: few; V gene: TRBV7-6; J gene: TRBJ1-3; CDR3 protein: CASSKTGGGNTIYF; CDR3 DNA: TGTGCCAGCAGCAAGACAGGGGGGGGAAACACCATATATTTT
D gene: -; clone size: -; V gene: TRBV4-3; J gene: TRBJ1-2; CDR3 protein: CASSQGSAGRNYGYTF; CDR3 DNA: TGCGCCAGCAGCCAAGGGTCTGCAGGGAGAAACTATGGCTACACCTTC
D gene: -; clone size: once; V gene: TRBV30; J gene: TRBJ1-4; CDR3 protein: CAWSTALGEKLFF; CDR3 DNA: TGTGCCTGGAGTACCGCGCTAGGAGAAAAACTGTTTTTT
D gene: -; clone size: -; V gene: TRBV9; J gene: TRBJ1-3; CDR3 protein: CASSVQGWGDTIYF; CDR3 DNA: TGTGCCAGCAGCGTACAGGGGTGGGGAGACACCATATATTTT
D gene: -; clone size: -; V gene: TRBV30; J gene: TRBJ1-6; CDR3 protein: CAWSDTRSSYNSPLHF; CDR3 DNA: TGTGCCTGGAGTGATACCAGGAGCTCCTATAATTCACCCCTCCACTTT
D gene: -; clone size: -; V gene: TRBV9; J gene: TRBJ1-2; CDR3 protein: CASSVQANYGYTF; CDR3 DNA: TGTGCCAGCAGCGTGCAGGCTAACTATGGCTACACCTTC
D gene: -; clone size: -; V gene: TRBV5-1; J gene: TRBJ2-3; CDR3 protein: CASSWDRTDTQYF; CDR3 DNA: TGCGCCAGCAGCTGGGACCGCACAGATACGCAGTATTTT
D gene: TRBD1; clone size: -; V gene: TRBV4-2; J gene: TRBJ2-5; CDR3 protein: CASSQGGQRGRETQYF; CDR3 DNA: TGTGCCAGCAGCCAAGGGGGACAGAGGGGTCGAGAGACCCAGTACTTC
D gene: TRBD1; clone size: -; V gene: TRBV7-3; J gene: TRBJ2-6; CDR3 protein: CASSLEQGAPGANVLTF; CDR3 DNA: TGTGCCAGCAGCTTAGAACAGGGGGCCCCTGGGGCCAACGTCCTGACTTTC
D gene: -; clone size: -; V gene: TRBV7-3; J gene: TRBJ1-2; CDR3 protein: CASSLMAGPRYGYTF; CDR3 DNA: TGTGCCAGCAGCTTAATGGCGGGCCCCCGCTATGGCTACACCTTC
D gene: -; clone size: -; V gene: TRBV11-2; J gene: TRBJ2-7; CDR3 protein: CASSLDLAVTPYEQYF; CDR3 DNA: TGTGCCAGCAGCTTAGATCTGGCCGTCACACCCTACGAGCAGTACTTC
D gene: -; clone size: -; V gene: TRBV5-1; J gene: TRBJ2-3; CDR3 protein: CASKESLGEYF; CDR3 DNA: TGCGCCAGCAAAGAAAGCCTTGGAGAGTATTTT
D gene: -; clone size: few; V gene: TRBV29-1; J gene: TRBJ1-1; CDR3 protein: CSVWEGTEAFF; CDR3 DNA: TGCAGCGTCTGGGAGGGCACTGAAGCTTTCTTT
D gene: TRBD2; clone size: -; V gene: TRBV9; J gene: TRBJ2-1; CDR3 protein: CASSVGGAGGPPYNEQFF; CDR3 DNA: TGTGCCAGCAGCGTAGGCGGAGCGGGAGGGCCCCCCTACAATGAGCAGTTCTTC
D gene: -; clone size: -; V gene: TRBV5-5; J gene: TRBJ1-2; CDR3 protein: CASSLVEGIGYTF; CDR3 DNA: TGTGCCAGCAGCTTGGTTGAGGGGATCGGCTACACCTTC
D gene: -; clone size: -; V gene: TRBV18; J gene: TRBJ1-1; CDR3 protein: CASSIEGTTDRGTEAFF; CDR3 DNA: TGTGCCAGCTCCATAGAGGGGACGACCGACCGAGGGACTGAAGCTTTCTTT
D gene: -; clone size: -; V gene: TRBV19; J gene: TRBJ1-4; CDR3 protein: CASSPDLFSTNEKLFF; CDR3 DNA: TGTGCCAGTAGCCCGGATCTTTTCTCAACTAATGAAAAACTGTTTTTT
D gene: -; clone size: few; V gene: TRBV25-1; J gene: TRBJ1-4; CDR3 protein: CASSPTPTGPQGLFF; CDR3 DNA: TGTGCCAGCAGTCCCACCCCTACAGGGCCCCAAGGACTGTTTTTT
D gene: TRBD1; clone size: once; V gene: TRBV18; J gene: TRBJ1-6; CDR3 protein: CASSPSQGVNSPLHF; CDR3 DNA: TGTGCCAGCTCACCTTCTCAGGGGGTGAATTCACCCCTCCACTTT